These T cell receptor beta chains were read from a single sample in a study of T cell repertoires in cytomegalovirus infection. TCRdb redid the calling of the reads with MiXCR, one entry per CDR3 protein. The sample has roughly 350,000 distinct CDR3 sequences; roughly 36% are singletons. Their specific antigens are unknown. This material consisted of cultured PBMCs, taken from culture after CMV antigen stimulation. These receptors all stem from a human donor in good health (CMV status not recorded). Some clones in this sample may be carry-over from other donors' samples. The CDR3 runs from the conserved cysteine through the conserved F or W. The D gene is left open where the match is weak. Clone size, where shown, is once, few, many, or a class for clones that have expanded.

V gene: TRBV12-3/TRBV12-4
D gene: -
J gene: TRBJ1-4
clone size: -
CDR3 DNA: TGTGCCAGCAGTTTATATAGGATTTCAACTAATGAAAAACTGTTTTTT
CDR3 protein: CASSLYRISTNEKLFF

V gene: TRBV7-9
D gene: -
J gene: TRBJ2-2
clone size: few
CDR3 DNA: TGTGCCAGCACATCCGGGGAGCTGTTTTTT
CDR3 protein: CASTSGELFF

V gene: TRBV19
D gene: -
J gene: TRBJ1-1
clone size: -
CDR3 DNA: TGTGCCAGTAGTATTCGCCGGGACACTGAAGCTTTCTTT
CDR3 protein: CASSIRRDTEAFF

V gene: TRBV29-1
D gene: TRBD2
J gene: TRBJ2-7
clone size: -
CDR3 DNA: TGCAGCGCCGTCGGACTAGCGAATACCTACGAGCAGTACTTC
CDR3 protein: CSAVGLANTYEQYF

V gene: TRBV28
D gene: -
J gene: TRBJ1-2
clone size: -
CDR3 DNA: TGTGCCAGCAGTTTATTCCGCGGGAGGGATGGCTACACCTTC
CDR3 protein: CASSLFRGRDGYTF

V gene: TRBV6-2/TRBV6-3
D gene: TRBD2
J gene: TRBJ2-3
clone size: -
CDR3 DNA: TGTGCCAGCAGTTACTCGAGGGCAGCGGGGGCCACAGATACGCAGTATTTT
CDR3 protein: CASSYSRAAGATDTQYF

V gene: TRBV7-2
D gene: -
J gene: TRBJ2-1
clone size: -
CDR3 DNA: TGTGCCAGCAGCTTAGCGTCTAATCGGTACAATGAGCAGTTCTTC
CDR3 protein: CASSLASNRYNEQFF

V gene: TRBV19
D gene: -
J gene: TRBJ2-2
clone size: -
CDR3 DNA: TGTGCCAGTAGTATTCTTATTTCCACCGGGGAGCTGTTTTTT
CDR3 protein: CASSILISTGELFF

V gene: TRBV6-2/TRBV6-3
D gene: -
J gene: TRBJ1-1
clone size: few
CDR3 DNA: TGTGCCAGCAGTTCCATAGGTGATATGAACACTGAAGCTTTCTTT
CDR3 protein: CASSSIGDMNTEAFF

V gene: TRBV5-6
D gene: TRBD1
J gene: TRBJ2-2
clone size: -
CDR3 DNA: TGTGCCAGCAGCCACTACAGGGGGCAGTACACCGGGGAGCTGTTTTTT
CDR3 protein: CASSHYRGQYTGELFF

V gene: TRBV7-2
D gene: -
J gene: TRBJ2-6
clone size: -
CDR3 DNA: TGTGCCAGCAGCTTGGTACACCTGGACAGATTCTCTGGGGCCAACGTCCTGACTTTC
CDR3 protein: CASSLVHLDRFSGANVLTF

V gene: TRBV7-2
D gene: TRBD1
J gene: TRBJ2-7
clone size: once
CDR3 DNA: TGTGCCAGCAGCAATCGACAGGGCTACGAGCAGTACTTC
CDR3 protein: CASSNRQGYEQYF

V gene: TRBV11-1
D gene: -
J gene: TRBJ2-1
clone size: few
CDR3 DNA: TGTGCCAGCAGCTCAATGACCGGGACCAGCTCCTACAATGAGCAGTTCTTC
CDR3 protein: CASSSMTGTSSYNEQFF

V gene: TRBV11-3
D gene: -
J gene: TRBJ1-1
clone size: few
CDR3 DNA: TGTGCCAGCAGCTTAGTAGGACGAGGGGGGGGAACTGAAGCTTTCTTT
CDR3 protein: CASSLVGRGGGTEAFF

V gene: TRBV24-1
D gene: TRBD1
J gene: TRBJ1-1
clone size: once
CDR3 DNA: TGTGCCACCAGTGGACAAGGGGGCGAAGCTTTCTTT
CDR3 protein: CATSGQGGEAFF

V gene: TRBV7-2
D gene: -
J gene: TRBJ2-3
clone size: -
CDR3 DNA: TGTGCCAGCAGCTTAGGGGGCGGGATTAATACGCAGTATTTT
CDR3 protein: CASSLGGGINTQYF

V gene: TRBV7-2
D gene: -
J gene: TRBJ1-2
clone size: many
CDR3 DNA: TGTGCCAGCAGCCCAGACAGCCGCTTTGTTGGCTACACCTTC
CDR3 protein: CASSPDSRFVGYTF

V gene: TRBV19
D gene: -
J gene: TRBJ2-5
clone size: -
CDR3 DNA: TGTGCCAGTAGTAAGAACCGAGGGGAGACCCAGTACTTC
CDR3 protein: CASSKNRGETQYF

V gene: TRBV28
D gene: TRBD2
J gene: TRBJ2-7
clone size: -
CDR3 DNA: TGTGCCAGCAGTTTGGGGCAACTGGGGCTAGCGGACGCTCAGTACTTC
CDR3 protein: CASSLGQLGLADAQYF